These 8 T cell receptor beta chains came from one sample sequenced in a study of metastatic and nonmetastatic thyroid tumors. Using MiXCR, TCRdb reanalyzed the PCR reads. This sample has tens of thousands of clones, with around 17% found just once. There were no patients who had received any treatment before thyroid surgery. Sequenced material: blood. The origin of the receptors is a male donor with papillary thyroid cancer or a benign thyroid nodule (not recorded which). Some clones in this sample may be carry-over from other donors' samples.

The rearrangement joins TRBV6-5 to TRBJ2-1, with 15 nucleotides matching TRBD2. The germline V gene has CDR1 MNHEY and CDR2 SVGAGI. CDR3 length: 15 amino acids. The V and J ends lost 2 bases and 10 bases, in that order; junction bases with no gene match: 3. The CDR3 bases are TGTGCCAGCAGTTACGGGACTAGCGGGAGGAGCGAGCAGTTCTTC. It is translated as CASSYGTSGRSEQFF.

The chain uses TRBV28 and TRBJ2-7; 7 bases match TRBD1. The CDR3 loop spans 11 amino acids. CDR1 and CDR2 from the germline V gene are MDHEN and SYDVKM. Trimming took 11 bases from V and 7 from J; bases not matched to a gene: 8. The CDR3 spells CASNRGREQYV. The CDR3 DNA reads as TGTGCCTCTAATAGGGGGCGAGAGCAGTACGTC.

The table lists this clone with many counts. The sample carries other DNA sequences with the same CDR3. This sequence joins TRBV5-6 and TRBJ2-1; tentatively, D is TRBD1 or TRBD2 (5 bases each). The V gene's germline CDR1 is SGHDT and CDR2 YYEEEE. This CDR3 comprises 16 residues. V shed 6 bases and J shed 2 bases, with 18 bases lying between them. This CDR3 is CASIRVGESPYNEQFF. In nucleotides, the CDR3 is TGTGCCAGCATCCGAGTAGGGGAGAGCCCCTACAATGAGCAGTTCTTC.

This clone appeared a few times. This chain joins TRBV6-1 and TRBJ2-3; D gene uncertain. This CDR3 is 13 amino acids long. V dropped 2 bases and J dropped 1 base, with 4 bases sitting between them. From germline, CDR1 is MNHNS and CDR2 SASEGT. CDR3 nucleotide sequence: TGTGCCAGCAGTGAATCCCGCACAGATACGCAGTATTTT. Amino acid sequence: CASSESRTDTQYF.

The sample holds a few counts of this clone. The final CDR3 position lacks the conserved phenylalanine or tryptophan, pointing to a likely read error. The rearrangement uses TRBV28 and TRBJ2-1; D is uncertain. V lost 5 bases, J lost 7 bases, and 6 bases lay in between. CDR1 is MDHEN, CDR2 SYDVKM, per germline. The CDR3 covers 11 residues. The CDR3 nucleotides are TGTGCCAGCAGTCAAGGAAATGAGCAGTTCCTC. Translation gives CASSQGNEQFL.

This clone came up many times. The rearrangement links TRBV5-1 to TRBJ1-1, with D perhaps matching TRBD1 (5 bases). This CDR3 is 15 amino acids long. V lost 6 bases and J 0 bases, leaving 15 bases between the germline ends. CDR1 and CDR2 from the germline V gene are SGHRS and YFSETQ. As DNA, the CDR3 is TGCGCCAGCAAGGACCAGAGGGGCTTGAACACTGAAGCTTTCTTT. It codes for CASKDQRGLNTEAFF. The variable domain in full, completed from reference TRBV5-1 and TRBJ1-1, reads KAGVTQTPRYLIKTRGQQVTLSCSPISGHRSVSWYQQTPGQGLQFLFEYFSETQRNKGNFPGRFSGRQFSNSRSEMNVSTLELGDSALYLCASKDQRGLNTEAFFGQGTRLTVV.

The sample holds a few counts of this clone. The rearrangement uses TRBV27 and TRBJ1-6; D gene ambiguous. Germline CDR1 is MNHEY and CDR2 is SMNVEV (reference sequence). The CDR3 sequence is 14 residues long. The V gene lost 2 bases and the J gene lost 5 bases, with 7 bases spanning the gap. The CDR3 spells CASSLGHNNSPLHF. The CDR3 DNA follows: TGTGCCAGCAGTTTAGGGCATAATAATTCACCCCTCCACTTT.

The V call is TRBV11-1, the J call TRBJ2-3, with 10 bases lining up with TRBD2. CDR3 length equals 19 residues. With V trimmed by 0 bases and J by 7 bases, 16 bases remained unmatched. Germline V gene sequence: CDR1 SGHAT, CDR2 FQDESV (reference sequence). The CDR3 coding sequence is TGTGCCAGCAGCTTAGCGACCTGGACTAGCGGACAATATCCCTATACGCAGTATTTT. This sequence encodes CASSLATWTSGQYPYTQYF.